These 22 T cell receptor beta chains originate from one sample sequenced in a study of cytomegalovirus exposure and HLA in healthy donors (dated by TCRdb to the late 2010s). Libraries came from the immunoSEQ multiplex PCR assay. For the multiplex PCR, a mixture combining 60 forward primers for TCR Vbeta segments and 13 reverse primers for TCR Jbeta segments was used. TCRdb's version of the immuneACCESS table is confined to in-frame rearrangements and falls short of the full clone set. An unresolved V gene accounts for under half of the shortfall where checked; the remainder is of unknown origin. The sample has 200,000 to 250,000 clones on record, over 70% of them singletons. The ten largest clonotypes hold approximately 8.4% of the sample. Specimen: PBMCs. All receptors come from a woman in her sixties in good health and CMV-seropositive.

The chain joins TRBV28 to TRBJ1-1; 7 bases fit TRBD1. CDR3 length equals 12 residues. Germline V CDR1 and CDR2: MDHEN, SYDVKM. V shed 4 bases, J shed 8 bases, and the junction held 4 bases outside the gene matches. The CDR3 DNA reads TGTGCCAGCAGTTGGGTACAGGGGGAAGCTTTCTTT. It encodes CASSWVQGEAFF.

The gene calls are TRBV2 and TRBJ2-5, with 8 nucleotides matching TRBD2. This CDR3 has 16 amino acids. J lost 7 bases, V lost 3 bases, and 13 bases had no gene match. Germline CDR1 SNHLY, CDR2 FYNNEI. CDR3 amino acids: CASSEEAGGLERTQYF. CDR3 DNA sequence: TGTGCCAGCAGTGAGGAGGCGGGAGGCTTGGAGAGGACCCAGTACTTC.

The chain recombines TRBV29-1 with TRBJ2-2; a possible D gene is TRBD1 (8 bases). Germline CDR1 reads SQVTM; CDR2 reads ANQGSEA. The ends were cut back, 5 bases at V and 5 bases at J, with 18 bases in the middle. The length of the CDR3 is 15 residues. The CDR3, as DNA: TGCAGCGTTACCCAGGGGGCGGGAGTTACCGGGGAGCTGTTTTTT. Translating gives CSVTQGAGVTGELFF.

V and J are TRBV19 and TRBJ1-3, with D perhaps matching TRBD1 (6 bases). Germline V lookup: CDR1 LNHDA, CDR2 SQIVND (reference sequence). CDR3 size: 14 residues. V lost 7 bases and J 2 bases, leaving 12 bases between the germline ends. CDR3 residues: CASKPTGTGNTIYF. CDR3 sequence (DNA): TGTGCCAGTAAACCAACAGGGACTGGAAACACCATATATTTT.

The chain has TRBV6-6 and TRBJ1-5, with D hard to call. There are 16 residues in the CDR3. With 6 bases removed from V and 4 bases from J, the gap between germline ends came to 19 bases. Germline V CDR1 and CDR2: MNHNY, SVGAGI (reference sequence). CDR3 in DNA: TGTGCCAGCAGAGTTAAGGAGGCTGTTGGGAATCAGCCCCAGCATTTT. Translating gives CASRVKEAVGNQPQHF.

This chain uses TRBV5-6 with TRBJ2-7; no definite D call. Germline V CDR1 and CDR2: SGHDT, YYEEEE. The CDR3 extends over 13 amino acids. The ends were cut back, 0 bases at V and 7 bases at J, with 11 bases in the middle. The CDR3 DNA reads as TGTGCCAGCAGCTTGGCGGGTCCGGCAGAGCAGTACTTC. Its protein product is CASSLAGPAEQYF.

The rearrangement links TRBV6-6 to TRBJ2-7; 11 positions agree with TRBD2. CDR1 is MNHNY, CDR2 SVGAGI, per germline (reference sequence). The V segment lost 6 bases and the J segment 3 bases; nucleotides outside the gene matches: 4. The CDR3 spans 14 residues. The CDR3 DNA reads as TGTGCCAGCAGAAGACTAGCGGGATACTACGAGCAGTACTTC. Protein sequence: CASRRLAGYYEQYF.

V and J are TRBV10-3 and TRBJ1-1, with TRBD1 matching 8 bases. The CDR3 is made up of 13 amino acids. Losses at the gene ends were 10 bases for V and 3 bases for J; bases not matched to a gene: 7. Germline V lookup: CDR1 ENHRY, CDR2 SYGVKD. The chain's CDR3 is CASSPTGDTEAFF. CDR3 DNA: TGTGCCAGCTCCCCGACAGGGGACACTGAAGCTTTCTTT.

CDR3 region: CASSFTGTGYTEAFF. CDR3 nucleotide sequence: TGCGCCAGCAGCTTCACCGGGACAGGGTACACTGAAGCTTTCTTT. The chain uses TRBV5-1 and TRBJ1-1; 9 bases align to TRBD1. The CDR3 loop spans 15 amino acids. CDR1 and CDR2 from the germline V gene are SGHRS and YFSETQ. The J segment lost 3 bases and the V segment lost 2 bases, leaving 5 bases of the junction unmatched.

This clone came up a few times. The J gene is TRBJ1-5, the V gene TRBV19; D ambiguous. Germline V lookup: CDR1 LNHDA, CDR2 SQIVND (reference sequence). The V end lost 7 bases, the J end lost 0 bases, and 10 bases lay between the germline ends. This CDR3 is built from 14 residues. The CDR3 region is CASMGDISNQPQHF. DNA for the CDR3: TGTGCCAGTATGGGAGATATTAGCAATCAGCCCCAGCATTTT.

This chain uses TRBV15 with TRBJ1-6, with 7 bases aligning to TRBD1. There are 13 residues in the CDR3. The V and J ends lost 8 bases and 9 bases, in that order; junction bases with no gene match: 7. Germline assignment: CDR1 LNHNV and CDR2 YYDKDF (reference sequence). CDR3 sequence: CATGTAFGSPLHF. The CDR3 DNA is TGTGCCACCGGGACAGCTTTTGGTTCACCCCTCCACTTT.

This chain joins TRBV6-1 and TRBJ2-1, with 12 bases aligning to TRBD2. This CDR3 has 14 residues. J gave up 7 bases and V 7 bases, and 5 bases lay outside the gene matches. CDR1 is MNHNS, CDR2 SASEGT, per germline. The CDR3 bases are TGTGCCAGCAAGCGGACTAGCGGGACAAATGAGCAGTTCTTC. It yields the protein CASKRTSGTNEQFF.

This rearrangement joins TRBV5-4 to TRBJ2-5, with a possible D match to TRBD2 (5 bases). This CDR3 has 14 amino acids. V was clipped by 1 base and J by 1 base, with 8 bases between them. Germline loops: CDR1 SGHNT, CDR2 YYREEE (reference sequence). This CDR3 reads CASSLRAVQETQYF. The DNA for the CDR3 is TGTGCCAGCAGCTTGAGAGCGGTCCAAGAGACCCAGTACTTC.

The genes are TRBV10-3 and TRBJ2-1, with 8 bases aligning to TRBD1. The length of the CDR3 is 15 residues. Germline lookup yields CDR1 ENHRY and CDR2 SYGVKD. The V gene end was trimmed by 10 bases and the J gene end by 2 bases; junction bases not matched to a gene: 10. DNA of the CDR3: TGTGCCACACAGGACAGGGTAGGGGCCTACAATGAGCAGTTCTTC. It codes for CATQDRVGAYNEQFF.

This clone has more than one count but fewer than ten. The rearrangement joins TRBV21-1 to TRBJ1-5; TRBD1, the table's D call, was not compared with the DNA. TRBV21-1 is deemed a pseudogene. The CDR3 covers 15 residues. The CDR3, as DNA: TGTGCCAGCAGCAAAGCCCCCTGGGGGCAACAGCCCCAGCATTTT. Its protein is CASSKAPWGQQPQHF.

The chain combines TRBV19 with TRBJ1-5; 7 bases agree with TRBD1. With V trimmed by 8 bases and J by 4 bases, 11 bases remained unmatched. Looked up from germline, CDR1 is LNHDA and CDR2 is SQIVND (reference sequence). CDR3 length equals 15 residues. CDR3 nucleotides: TGTGCCAGTTCTGGTAGGACAGGCGGAAATCAGCCCCAGCATTTT. As protein: CASSGRTGGNQPQHF.

The V and J genes are TRBV28 and TRBJ1-2, with TRBD1 as a possible D gene (5 bases). The ends were cut back, 2 bases at V and 0 bases at J, with 7 bases in the middle. The CDR3 extends over 14 amino acids. Germline V gives CDR1 MDHEN, CDR2 SYDVKM. The CDR3 loop reads CASSLIQANYGYTF. In nucleotides, the CDR3 is TGTGCCAGCAGTTTAATACAGGCTAACTATGGCTACACCTTC.

The J gene is TRBJ2-7, the V gene TRBV19, with a weak D call TRBD2 (5 bases). The CDR3 has 12 residues. The V end lost 4 bases, the J end lost 7 bases, and 11 bases lay between the germline ends. CDR1 LNHDA and CDR2 SQIVND come from the germline V gene (reference sequence). CDR3 nucleotides: TGTGCCAGTAGTAGAGGACTTTTGGAGCAGTACTTC. This sequence encodes CASSRGLLEQYF.

This chain joins TRBV5-1 and TRBJ2-3, with TRBD1 matching 10 bases. CDR1 and CDR2 from the germline V gene are SGHRS and YFSETQ. The CDR3 has 16 amino acids. V shed 0 bases, J shed 2 bases, and the junction held 3 bases outside the gene matches. The CDR3 spells CASSLGGTGVTDTQYF. The CDR3 DNA reads as TGCGCCAGCAGCTTGGGCGGGACAGGGGTCACAGATACGCAGTATTTT.

This clone was picked up a small number of times. The chain carries TRBV7-6 and TRBJ2-7; 11 bases agree with TRBD2. Trimming removed 5 bases from V and 7 bases from J; junction bases left unmatched: 4. This CDR3 has 13 residues. CDR1 is SGHVS, CDR2 FNYEAQ, per germline. The CDR3 DNA sequence: TGTGCCAGCAGCCCACTAGCGGGAGAAGAGCAGTACTTC. It translates to CASSPLAGEEQYF.

The chain combines TRBV27 with TRBJ1-1; D gene unclear. Germline lookup yields CDR1 MNHEY and CDR2 SMNVEV (reference sequence). The CDR3 is made up of 13 amino acids. The V and J ends lost 6 bases and 2 bases respectively, with 10 bases between them. The CDR3 DNA follows: TGTGCCAGCAGGGGAGTACTCAACACTGAAGCTTTCTTT. Translated, it gives CASRGVLNTEAFF.

The chain is built from TRBV5-4 and TRBJ1-2; perhaps TRBD1 as D (6 bases). In germline, CDR1 is SGHNT, CDR2 YYREEE (reference sequence). CDR3 length: 14 amino acids. Trimming shortened V by 0 bases and J by 4 bases, and 10 bases separated the two germline ends. CDR3: CASSLVVGGYGYTF. CDR3 DNA: TGTGCCAGCAGCTTGGTAGTAGGGGGCTATGGCTACACCTTC.